The sequence of this T cell receptor beta chain was determined in a study of blood T cell repertoires in COVID-19. Turning to the study itself: Collection of acute and convalescent COVID-19 samples took place in the United States, Italy and Spain.

Here immunoSEQ multiplex PCR was the method, and the copy in TCRdb shows in-frame clones only, minus some. The profile shows approximately 350,000 clones, more than 70% of them singletons. J lost 7 bases, V lost 4 bases, and 11 bases had no gene match. CDR3 size: 16 residues. Germline assignment: CDR1 KGHSH and CDR2 LQKENI. The TCR originated in a man younger than 40 with active or convalescent COVID-19. Sequenced sample: peripheral blood. The V call is TRBV18, the J call TRBJ2-2, with 8 nucleotides matching TRBD1. In nucleotides, the CDR3 is TGTGCCAGCTCACAAAGGACGACAGGGGTTCACGGGGAGCTGTTTTTT. Protein: CASSQRTTGVHGELFF.